A single T cell receptor (beta chain) is shown here with its context. Its specificity is unknown. The data stem from a study of CD8+ T cells in alopecia areata. Study-wide results and limits: Researchers say the link of baseline CD8+ expansion to response remains uncertain, with one nonresponder.

Treatment denoted: oral pan-JAK inhibitor, 5-10 mg twice daily. The authors extracted RNA and reverse transcribed it into cDNA as the sequencing template. Repertoires were generated with immunoSEQ multiplex PCR, while TCRdb's copy carries only in-frame clones and drops some. This table holds roughly 210,000 clones, 40% to 45% found once. The CDR3 is made up of 18 amino acids. Losses at the gene ends were 7 bases for V and 4 bases for J; bases not matched to a gene: 15. CDR1 is SQVTM, CDR2 ANQGSEA, per germline. This sample comprised CD4+ T cells sorted from blood, obtained at roughly week 36, from a patient treated with tofacitinib. This sequence originates from a human donor with alopecia areata. The rearrangement links TRBV29-1 to TRBJ2-5; 16 bases agree with TRBD2. CDR3 sequence (DNA): TGCAGCGCCCGCGGGACTAGCGGGAGGGCCGGCTACCTAGAGACCCAGTACTTC. This translates into CSARGTSGRAGYLETQYF.